Below are 29 T cell receptor beta chains sequenced from a single sample in a study of OX40 agonist ivuxolimab in advanced cancers. Repertoires were generated with immunoSEQ multiplex PCR, while TCRdb's copy carries only in-frame clones and drops some. The table shows tens of thousands of clones, with approximately 91% occurring only once. The material was CD4+ or CD8+ T cells sorted from blood, obtained in a trial of the OX40 agonist ivuxolimab. These receptors all stem from an adult with an advanced solid tumor such as melanoma, head and neck, liver or kidney cancer.

The CDR3 bases are TGTGCCAGCAGCGTAAAGGGTTCCGGGACTAGTAATGAGCAGTTCTTC. This encodes CASSVKGSGTSNEQFF. V is TRBV9 and J is TRBJ2-1; 8 nucleotides line up with TRBD2. This CDR3 is built from 16 residues. The V segment lost 1 base and the J segment 7 bases; nucleotides outside the gene matches: 10. Looked up from germline, CDR1 is SGDLS and CDR2 is YYNGEE.

The chain recombines TRBV7-9 with TRBJ2-2; the D gene could be TRBD1 or TRBD2 (7 bases each). Trimming pared 7 bases from V and 4 bases from J, leaving 22 bases between. The germline CDR1 and CDR2 sequences are SEHNR and FQNEAQ (reference sequence). The CDR3 consists of 17 residues. The CDR3 DNA is TGTGCCAGCATCCCAGCCAGGGGGGGCCGGGGCACCGGGGAGCTGTTTTTT. It is translated as CASIPARGGRGTGELFF.

The chain joins TRBV9 to TRBJ2-2, with TRBD2 identical over 11 bases. The CDR3 covers 18 residues. Trimming cost V 1 base and J 2 bases; bases outside gene matches: 7. The V gene's germline CDR1 is SGDLS and CDR2 YYNGEE. The CDR3 bases are TGTGCCAGCAGCGTATCCCGGACTAGCGGGCTAAACACCGGGGAGCTGTTTTTT. It encodes CASSVSRTSGLNTGELFF.

This chain uses TRBV5-8 with TRBJ2-7; 10 bases agree with TRBD2. This CDR3 is built from 15 residues. J gave up 2 bases and V 4 bases, and 6 bases lay outside the gene matches. Germline-derived CDR1 and CDR2 are SGHTS and YDEGEE. CDR3 region: CASSAGTSATYEQYF. The CDR3 DNA reads TGTGCCAGCAGCGCAGGGACTAGCGCTACCTACGAGCAGTACTTC.

The chain joins TRBV28 to TRBJ2-3; D remains ambiguous. V gave up 4 bases and J gave up 2 bases, with 13 bases separating them. The CDR3 has 15 residues. Germline values: CDR1 MDHEN, CDR2 SYDVKM. CDR3 loop: CASSSTTRNTDTQYF. The CDR3 coding sequence is TGTGCCAGCAGTTCCACAACCCGTAACACAGATACGCAGTATTTT.

This sequence joins TRBV7-9 and TRBJ2-3, with 11 bases that match TRBD2. The CDR3 length is 16 residues. CDR1 SEHNR and CDR2 FQNEAQ come from the germline V gene (reference sequence). V shed 4 bases and J 4 bases; nucleotides not matched to a gene: 7. The CDR3 here is CASSSTSGSSSDTQYF. CDR3 DNA sequence: TGTGCCAGCAGCTCTACTAGCGGGAGTAGCTCAGATACGCAGTATTTT.

V is TRBV19 and J is TRBJ1-1; maybe TRBD1 (5 bases). CDR3 length equals 13 residues. The V end was cut by 3 bases, the J end by 3 bases, with 8 bases between. Germline assignment: CDR1 LNHDA and CDR2 SQIVND (reference sequence). CDR3 DNA: TGTGCCAGTAGTATCCAGGGTCACACTGAAGCTTTCTTT. It yields the protein CASSIQGHTEAFF.

The J gene is TRBJ2-1, the V gene TRBV7-9, with D unresolved. This CDR3 contains 13 residues. V was shortened by 2 bases and J by 6 bases, with 8 bases between the two germline ends. Germline values: CDR1 SEHNR, CDR2 FQNEAQ (reference sequence). The CDR3: CASSLHSSNEQFF. DNA of the CDR3: TGTGCCAGCAGCTTACACTCCAGCAATGAGCAGTTCTTC.

This chain joins TRBV27 and TRBJ2-7; D may correspond to TRBD1 or TRBD2 (5 bases each). The CDR3 has 15 amino acids. CDR1 MNHEY and CDR2 SMNVEV come from the germline V gene (reference sequence). V shed 3 bases and J shed 3 bases, with 15 bases lying between them. DNA for the CDR3: TGTGCCAGCAGTTTTCGAGGGACGACAGACTACGAGCAGTACTTC. As protein: CASSFRGTTDYEQYF.

The CDR3: CATSGTSGPYEQYF. The CDR3 DNA sequence: TGTGCCACCAGCGGGACTAGCGGACCCTACGAGCAGTACTTC. This chain uses TRBV15 with TRBJ2-7; 11 bases line up with TRBD2. From germline, CDR1 is LNHNV and CDR2 YYDKDF (reference sequence). This CDR3 spans 14 amino acids. V shed 5 bases, J shed 2 bases, and the junction held 2 bases outside the gene matches.

The CDR3 reads CASSPEGHNEQFF. CDR3 nucleotides: TGTGCCAGCAGCCCGGAGGGCCACAATGAGCAGTTCTTC. This rearrangement joins TRBV11-2 to TRBJ2-1, with D perhaps matching TRBD2 (6 bases). From germline, CDR1 is SGHAT and CDR2 FQNNGV. CDR3 size: 13 residues. V shed 5 bases and J shed 5 bases, with 10 bases lying between them.

The chain has TRBV9 and TRBJ1-3; 8 bases agree with TRBD1. The CDR3 contains 16 residues. The trim removed 3 bases at V and 3 bases at J, leaving 8 bases unmatched. The germline V gene has CDR1 SGDLS and CDR2 YYNGEE. CDR3 nucleotides: TGTGCCAGCAGCGAGGAACAGGGGGGAGTTGGAAACACCATATATTTT. It encodes CASSEEQGGVGNTIYF.

This clone was seen more than once but under ten times. The rearrangement joins TRBV5-6 to TRBJ1-5; 7 bases fit TRBD1. The CDR3 spans 14 residues. V dropped 3 bases and J dropped 4; count of bases not matched to a gene: 4. Germline V lookup: CDR1 SGHDT, CDR2 YYEEEE. The CDR3 here is CASSSWDRNQPQHF. The CDR3 coding sequence is TGTGCCAGCAGCTCCTGGGACAGAAATCAGCCCCAGCATTTT.

In this sample, this clone turned up once. V gene TRBV28 combines with J gene TRBJ2-7, with 7 bases identical to TRBD2. The length of the CDR3 is 14 residues. Germline CDR1 MDHEN, CDR2 SYDVKM. J lost 5 bases, V lost 10 bases, and 14 bases had no gene match. The CDR3 spells CATEREGGLDEQYF. Written as DNA, the CDR3 is TGTGCCACCGAGAGAGAGGGAGGGCTGGACGAGCAGTACTTC.

The gene calls are TRBV5-6 and TRBJ2-1; 7 bases are shared with TRBD1. The CDR3 has 14 residues. The germline CDR1 and CDR2 sequences are SGHDT and YYEEEE. V lost 3 bases and J lost 10; bases outside the gene matches: 10. The CDR3 loop reads CASSWARQGKEQFF. In nucleotides, the CDR3 is TGTGCCAGCAGCTGGGCCAGACAGGGCAAGGAGCAGTTCTTC.

The V gene is TRBV27, the J gene TRBJ2-1, with a possible D match to TRBD1 (6 bases). Germline-derived CDR1 and CDR2 are MNHEY and SMNVEV (reference sequence). CDR3 length: 13 amino acids. The V end lost 7 bases, the J end lost 8 bases, and 15 bases lay between the germline ends. The CDR3 nucleotides are TGTGCCAGCAACTATTTAGGGGGTGATGAGCAGTTCTTC. Encoded protein: CASNYLGGDEQFF.

J is TRBJ1-5 and V is TRBV4-1; D gene ambiguous. Trimming stripped 1 base from V and 2 bases from J, with 9 bases between. Germline loops: CDR1 MGHRA, CDR2 YSYEKL. This CDR3 is built from 15 residues. CDR3 region: CASSQVHEGNQPQHF. CDR3 nucleotide sequence: TGCGCCAGCAGCCAAGTTCACGAGGGCAATCAGCCCCAGCATTTT.

V is TRBV27 and J is TRBJ1-5, with no clear D. The germline V gene has CDR1 MNHEY and CDR2 SMNVEV (reference sequence). V dropped 5 bases and J dropped 4 bases, with 9 bases sitting between them. The CDR3 consists of 13 residues. CDR3 amino acids: CASSGYGNQPQHF. CDR3 in DNA: TGTGCCAGCAGTGGGTACGGTAATCAGCCCCAGCATTTT.

This CDR3 is CASMYYNEQFF. CDR3 bases: TGCGCCAGCATGTACTACAATGAGCAGTTCTTC. The genes are TRBV10-2 and TRBJ2-1, with D unclear. The V end was cut by 7 bases, the J end by 3 bases, with 4 bases between. The CDR3 length is 11 residues. Germline loops: CDR1 WSHSY, CDR2 SAAADI.

V gene TRBV19 combines with J gene TRBJ2-1, with unresolved D. V was pared by 2 bases and J by 4 bases, with 9 bases between. The V gene's germline CDR1 is LNHDA and CDR2 SQIVND (reference sequence). The CDR3 has 14 amino acids. The CDR3 region is CASSIQSFYNEQFF. CDR3 sequence (DNA): TGTGCCAGTAGTATACAGTCTTTTTACAATGAGCAGTTCTTC.

The rearrangement links TRBV27 to TRBJ2-7, with D possibly being TRBD1 or TRBD2 (6 bases each). Trimming pared 5 bases from V and 6 bases from J, leaving 17 bases between. The CDR3 consists of 14 residues. The germline V gene encodes CDR1 MNHEY and CDR2 SMNVEV (reference sequence). For the CDR3, the DNA is TGTGCCAGCAGTCCTAGGGGGGAGCTAATCGAGCAGTACTTC. Its translation is CASSPRGELIEQYF.

The rearrangement links TRBV19 to TRBJ1-5; a weak D match, TRBD1 (6 bases). The CDR3 is 20 amino acids. Germline lookup yields CDR1 LNHDA and CDR2 SQIVND (reference sequence). V was clipped by 2 bases and J by 0 bases, with 23 bases between them. The CDR3 region is CASSIIWGGIVEYSNQPQHF. DNA for the CDR3: TGTGCCAGTAGTATAATTTGGGGGGGCATTGTGGAATATAGCAATCAGCCCCAGCATTTT. Combining the CDR3 with reference TRBV19 and TRBJ1-5 gives the whole variable domain DGGITQSPKYLFRKEGQNVTLSCEQNLNHDAMYWYRQDPGQGLRLIYYSQIVNDFQKGDIAEGYSVSREKKESFPLTVTSAQKNPTAFYLCASSIIWGGIVEYSNQPQHFGDGTRLSIL.

The genes are TRBV28 and TRBJ2-2; tentatively, D is TRBD1 (6 bases). V gave up 5 bases and J gave up 4 bases, with 14 bases separating them. CDR1 MDHEN and CDR2 SYDVKM come from the germline V gene. This CDR3 contains 15 residues. This CDR3 is CASSPETRGTGELFF. CDR3 in DNA: TGTGCCAGCAGTCCCGAAACCAGGGGCACCGGGGAGCTGTTTTTT.

The V and J genes are TRBV11-2 and TRBJ2-7, with no clear D. The V end lost 4 bases, the J end lost 4 bases, and 11 bases lay between the germline ends. The CDR3 loop spans 13 amino acids. From germline, CDR1 is SGHAT and CDR2 FQNNGV. The CDR3: CASSSLAAYEQYF. The CDR3 DNA reads as TGTGCCAGCAGCTCCCTCGCTGCATACGAGCAGTACTTC.

The count of this clone is one. The rearrangement joins TRBV7-6 to TRBJ2-7; no firm D call. The CDR3 runs to 15 residues. Germline V CDR1 and CDR2: SGHVS, FNYEAQ. Trimming stripped 1 base from V and 5 bases from J, with 15 bases between. The CDR3 bases are TGTGCCAGCAGCTTAGGTCCTAGAATGACCCACGAGCAGTACTTC. It yields the protein CASSLGPRMTHEQYF.

The chain links TRBV9 to TRBJ2-2; TRBD2 matches at 7 bases. Unmatched junction bases numbered 14, after V lost 4 bases and J lost 5 bases. The germline gives CDR1 SGDLS, CDR2 YYNGEE. This CDR3 has 17 amino acids. The CDR3 region is CASSSGEGPRGTGELFF. CDR3 nucleotide sequence: TGTGCCAGCAGCTCCGGGGAGGGTCCCAGAGGGACCGGGGAGCTGTTTTTT.

The chain joins TRBV5-5 to TRBJ2-7, with 8 bases lining up with TRBD2. The CDR3 totals 15 residues. V gave up 3 bases and J gave up 1 base; unmatched junction bases: 6. The germline V gene has CDR1 SGHKS and CDR2 YYEKEE (reference sequence). This CDR3 reads CASSSTSAISYEQYF. CDR3 bases: TGTGCCAGCAGCTCGACTAGCGCGATTTCCTACGAGCAGTACTTC.

The chain uses TRBV5-1 and TRBJ2-5; D not resolved. This CDR3 region has 12 residues. Germline V CDR1 and CDR2: SGHRS, YFSETQ. Trimming shortened V by 0 bases and J by 5 bases, and 5 bases separated the two germline ends. The CDR3 coding sequence is TGCGCCAGCAGCTTGGTGGGTGAGACCCAGTACTTC. It yields the protein CASSLVGETQYF.

This clone was seen only once. The chain links TRBV4-3 to TRBJ2-7, with TRBD2 matching over 11 bases. The V segment lost 4 bases and the J segment 4 bases; nucleotides outside the gene matches: 6. CDR3 length equals 15 residues. Per the germline V gene, CDR1 is LGHNA and CDR2 is YSLEER. The CDR3 bases are TGCGCCAGCAGCCTTGGACTAGCGGGTACATACGAGCAGTACTTC. Protein sequence: CASSLGLAGTYEQYF.